This entry features one TCR beta chain sequence. Its antigen is still unknown. No much larger clone is present one base from it, and per-base qualities are unavailable. Trimming at the junction amounts to 2 bases on V and 5 bases on J, and the germline ends lie 12 bases apart. The germline V gene (reference sequence) gives CDR1 as SEHNR and CDR2 as FQNEAQ. Inclusive of the bounding cysteine and phenylalanine, the CDR3 is 14 residues long. Here the CDR3 DNA is all that survives: 42 bases in frame from base 1. The data belong to a study of cytomegalovirus exposure and HLA in healthy donors (dated by TCRdb to the late 2010s). With respect to the entire study: An earlier analysis of some 600 of the donors reported approximately 300 Gb of sequence data and 117 million unique TCR beta sequences obtained from 180 million or so T cells. Roughly 300 gigabases of sequencing data and tens of millions of unique TCR sequences made up an early release that covered 640 HLA-typed donors. Of the roughly 420 genotyped donors, less than 90% were placed in the genetic ancestry cluster associated with self-reported Caucasian donors. The aim of the study was to test whether cataloging public T cell receptors could identify signatures of past pathogen exposure. The study used immunosequencing to profile the T cell repertoires of several hundred subjects and linked those repertoires to cytomegalovirus serostatus. In addition to the first cohort of 500 to 850 subjects, a separate validation cohort of approximately 130 different subjects was used. To predict cytomegalovirus infection status, the study brought together high-throughput TCR immunosequencing, statistical association of individual TCRs with disease status, and machine learning. A later analysis re-examined previously published TCR beta repertoires from about 670 donors and added high-resolution HLA genotyping to investigate patterns of TCR occurrence. Rather than using new phenotypic data, the later analysis identified candidate immune exposures from TCR beta sequences and from how often those sequences occurred across donors. An earlier analysis of a few hundred of the donors applied high-throughput TCR beta sequencing to assess whether each TCR beta V gene segment acted as functional or pseudogenic. Donor age, sex, ethnicity and CMV serostatus were compiled alongside the repertoire data. Genome-wide SNP genotypes for about three fifths of the 666 donors were used in a later genetic analysis, which treated that subset as a discovery cohort. Every discovery cohort repertoire had been produced on one sequencing platform. HLA typing covered class I and class II loci at four-digit resolution. Typing coverage differed by locus: A, B, C, DRB1 and DQB1 were typed in about 629-640 donors, DQA1 in 522, DPA1 in around 610, and DPB1 in just under 490. Roughly 5 DR-DQ haplotypes were treated as single units for association and clustering because of strong linkage in the cohort. Among 398 genotyped donors of the cohort, an average of roughly 230,000 unique TCR beta nucleotide sequences was sequenced per donor, of which roughly 17% were non-productive. General conclusions and limits of the study: It was suggested by the authors that the approach could potentially be generalized to other disease states and immunological phenotypes. According to a later analysis, parvovirus B19, influenza, CMV and Epstein-Barr virus appeared linked to several top co-occurrence clusters. According to a later analysis, most CMV-associated TCR beta chains appeared to be HLA-restricted, and the HLA associations seemed to be driven largely by CMV exposure. Because HLA typing was unavailable for some donors at each locus, only the typed subset was used in association tests. A group of highly shared sequence variants was considered likely to be a technical artifact of the sequencing pipeline. When HLA alleles, especially DR and DQ, strongly co-occurred, TCR associations were difficult to assign to individual alleles. Roughly uniform sequencing depth across donors was assumed in presence/absence analyses, although this assumption may not hold. In a later analysis, the rate of TCR association differed among HLA loci, with DRB1 alleles having the most associated TCRs and HLA-C alleles having the fewest. Immune exposure information for the cohort was limited to CMV serostatus. In a later genetic analysis, a missense DCLRE1C variant was associated with V-gene and J-gene trimming of TCR beta chains, and the association was replicated in an independent cohort. The cohort was sequenced for TCR beta chains only, and without alpha or paired-chain data the features that could be detected were limited. Because counts were too low, some 17 rarely observed V segments, including chromosome 9 orphons, were excluded from the earlier analysis of 587 of the donors. In a later analysis, around 15,000 TCR beta sequences were associated with specific HLA alleles at a false discovery rate of 0.05. The classifier was reported to diagnose cytomegalovirus status with high specificity and sensitivity in both the original cohort and the validation cohort. A further reported finding was that TCR beta sequences accurately predicted the HLA-A and HLA-B alleles for most subjects in the first cohort. A total of 150 to 200 TCR beta chains were listed by the study as associated with cytomegalovirus. Broadly in line with IMGT annotations, most TCR beta V segments showed up in productive rearrangements about 90% or about 30% of the time in an earlier analysis of under 700 of the donors. Correlated functional status among segregating V segments might reflect linkage disequilibrium, but an unknown experimental factor could not be ruled out. Because the 87-base-pair reads could not distinguish some IMGT-functional V segments, including TRBV6-2 and TRBV6-3, those segments were excluded. While some public TCRs were present in many individuals, most TCR sequences turned up only very rarely across donors. A few of the identified cytomegalovirus-associated TCR beta chains were confirmed in vitro to be specific for cytomegalovirus antigens. In a later genetic analysis, fewer N-insertions in productive TCRs were reported among donors in an Asian-associated ancestry cluster than the approximately 710-donor mean. A later analysis found that HLA-associated TCR beta chains were more clonally expanded and had lower generation probabilities than equally common non-associated chains.

The cohort was made up of 666 healthy bone marrow donors. At the time of sampling, every cohort member was nominally healthy, though immune exposures that went unrecorded were likely present. The donor was CMV seropositive and belonged to the group of 250 to 350 seropositive cohort members. Each donor provided a peripheral blood sample, and peripheral blood mononuclear cells were used for TCR beta sequencing. The Qiagen DNeasy Blood Extraction Kit was used to extract genomic DNA from the blood cell samples. Library preparation was by the immunoSEQ multiplex PCR assay. For the multiplex PCR, a mixture combining 60 forward primers for TCR Vbeta segments and 13 reverse primers for TCR Jbeta segments was used. A multiplex PCR assay on genomic DNA amplified the CDR3 region of rearranged TCR beta genes. The amplified TCR beta libraries were sequenced on the Illumina HiSeq System as 87-base-pair reads. The paper's data handling went like this. A later analysis counted about 80 million unique TCR beta chains across the 670 or so repertoires, and some 11 million of these chains were shared by at least two donors. Raw reads were error-corrected and collapsed into unique sequences with a nearest-neighbor algorithm that merged closely related sequences to remove PCR and sequencing errors. CDR3 sequences were aligned to IMGT reference sequences to assign V, D and J gene segments. For a sequence to be retained, a match of at least six nucleotides was required to both a V gene segment and a J gene segment. A rearrangement was called productive if the CDR3 had no stop codons and remained in frame with V and J, and every other rearrangement was called non-productive. CDR3 was defined by IMGT convention, running from the second conserved V-encoded cysteine to the conserved J-encoded phenylalanine. The earlier analysis of 587 of the donors excluded sequences that lacked an unambiguous match to a single V gene segment. In an earlier analysis of approximately 550 of the donors, V segments were called functional above 56.7% productive rearrangements and were called segregating when the between-donor standard deviation exceeded 5%. A statistical classification framework was developed to diagnose cytomegalovirus status using the catalog of TCR beta chain sequences. A later analysis assigned V and J genes by comparing TCR nucleotide sequences with IMGT/GENE-DB human TR gene sequences. In a later analysis, CDR3 sequences and most-parsimonious VDJ recombination scenarios were assigned using the TCRdist pipeline. In a later analysis, each TCR beta chain was defined by its CDR3 amino acid sequence together with its V-gene family, and reads without a unique V-gene family were excluded. As a way to deal with suspected cross-contamination and a sequencing artifact, a later analysis dropped nearly 600 nucleotide sequences that were highly shared and had low generation probability. A later analysis calculated a clonal expansion index for each public chain from normalized within-repertoire ranks of inferred template counts. A later analysis computed generation probabilities with a VDJ recombination model fitted to out-of-frame rearrangements, and checked the results against IGoR. A later analysis scored TCR-TCR, TCR-HLA and TCR-CMV co-occurrence with hypergeometric tests, applying a repertoire-size bias correction to TCR pairs. In a later analysis, false discovery rates were estimated by permuting HLA or CMV assignments 20 times. In a later analysis, co-occurring TCRs were grouped using DBSCAN, and TCRdist sequence similarity was added for clustering within HLA-allele-positive subsets. Repertoires with fewer than 30,000 or more than 120,000 public chains, plus five repertoires with anomalous nucleotide sharing, were excluded from co-occurrence clustering. Sourced from immuneACCESS, this table was stored by TCRdb with only in-frame sequences that have V and J called. A share of the clones is absent; for the studies checked, an unresolved V gene accounts for under half, and the remainder has no known explanation. That table gives V, J and clone size, and the DNA gave D and trimming. The sample contains 95,000 to 120,000 clones, over 65% of them found a single time. The ten top clones hold around 3.9% of the sample.

This chain is built from TRBV7-9 and TRBJ1-2; TRBD1 could be the D gene, as 6 bases match. The sample was PBMCs. The receptor was derived from a woman in her forties in good health and CMV-seropositive. The CDR3 sequence is CASSLTQGRYGYTF. The sequence in DNA is TGTGCCAGCAGCTTAACACAGGGTCGTTATGGCTACACCTTC.